The 10 T cell receptor beta chains listed next were all sequenced from one sample in a study of cytomegalovirus exposure and HLA in healthy donors. Researchers ran the PCR with 60 Vbeta and 13 Jbeta primers. The table came from immunoSEQ multiplex PCR; TCRdb's copy has only in-frame clones and leaves some out. The sample lists some 150,000 clones, around 82% occurring once. The material sequenced was PBMCs. The source is a woman aged 45-65 years in good health and CMV-seropositive.

The chain couples TRBV20-1 to TRBJ2-7; D gene unclear. Germline CDR1 is DFQATT and CDR2 is SNEGSKA (reference sequence). V lost 0 bases and J lost 6, with 6 bases in between. The CDR3 has 11 amino acids. The CDR3 nucleotides read TGCAGTGCTAGAGATCTACGCGAGCAGTACTTC. Protein: CSARDLREQYF.

V usage is TRBV2 and J usage is TRBJ1-6; D is ambiguous. Germline V gene sequence: CDR1 SNHLY, CDR2 FYNNEI. The ends were cut back, 8 bases at V and 7 bases at J, with 15 bases in the middle. The CDR3 loop spans 14 amino acids. CDR3 DNA sequence: TGTGCCAGCGAAAGAGAGGGTCAGAATTCACCCCTCCACTTT. This sequence encodes CASEREGQNSPLHF.

The CDR3 sequence: CASSRRQGWTEAFF. CDR3 nucleotide sequence: TGTGCCAGCAGCAGAAGACAGGGATGGACTGAAGCTTTCTTT. This chain links TRBV14 with TRBJ1-1, with 7 nucleotides matching TRBD1. Germline V gives CDR1 SGHDN, CDR2 FVKESK. V shed 5 bases, J shed 5 bases, and the junction held 8 bases outside the gene matches. This CDR3 comprises 14 residues. Together with reference TRBV14 and TRBJ1-1, the CDR3 gives the full variable domain: EAGVTQFPSHSVIEKGQTVTLRCDPISGHDNLYWYRRVMGKEIKFLLHFVKESKQDESGMPNNRFLAERTGGTYSTLKVQPAELEDSGVYFCASSRRQGWTEAFFGQGTRLTVV.

The V and J genes are TRBV21-1 and TRBJ2-4; the D call of TRBD1 is as the table states it, not checked on the DNA. TRBV21-1 is a pseudogene segment. The CDR3 has 16 amino acids. The CDR3 reads CASSRTRGVAKNIQYF. The CDR3 DNA reads TGTGCCAGCAGCAGGACCAGGGGGGTAGCCAAAAACATTCAGTACTTC.

This clone is a singleton in its sample. V and J are TRBV7-6 and TRBJ2-7, with 7 bases identical to TRBD2. CDR1 SGHVS and CDR2 FNYEAQ come from the germline V gene. V was pared by 4 bases and J by 9 bases, with 15 bases of the junction left unmatched. This CDR3 is 15 amino acids long. The CDR3 loop is CASSSRDRDYAGQYF. For the CDR3, the DNA is TGTGCCAGCAGCTCAAGGGACCGGGACTACGCGGGGCAGTACTTC.

This clone was seen a handful of times. V usage is TRBV7-8 and J usage is TRBJ2-7, with 9 bases matching TRBD1. The germline gives CDR1 SGHVS, CDR2 FQNEAQ. Unmatched junction bases numbered 5, after V lost 5 bases and J lost 0 bases. The CDR3 contains 15 residues. The CDR3: CASSANRGPSYEQYF. The CDR3 DNA is TGTGCCAGCAGCGCAAACAGGGGGCCCTCCTACGAGCAGTACTTC.

The chain combines TRBV11-2 with TRBJ2-5; 7 nucleotides align to TRBD2. The CDR3 spans 15 residues. V lost 5 bases to trimming and J lost 5 bases; unmatched junction nucleotides: 11. Germline CDR1 reads SGHAT; CDR2 reads FQNNGV. The CDR3 protein is CASSPGGGYRETQYF. Here the CDR3 DNA reads TGTGCCAGCAGCCCCGGCGGGGGATACAGGGAGACCCAGTACTTC.

The rearrangement uses TRBV6-5 and TRBJ1-4; D is perhaps TRBD1 (5 bases). V lost 5 bases and J lost 3, with 10 bases in between. This CDR3 is 14 amino acids long. Germline V lookup: CDR1 MNHEY, CDR2 SVGAGI. CDR3 loop: CASSAGPANEKLFF. DNA for the CDR3: TGTGCCAGCAGTGCAGGGCCGGCTAATGAAAAACTGTTTTTT.

This chain joins TRBV7-2 and TRBJ2-7; TRBD2 matches at 11 bases. Germline V gene lookup returns CDR1 SGHTA and CDR2 FQGNSA. The CDR3 consists of 15 residues. The V segment lost 0 bases and the J segment 3 bases; nucleotides outside the gene matches: 1. CDR3 amino acids: CASSLATSGDYEQYF. CDR3 coding DNA: TGTGCCAGCAGCTTAGCGACTAGCGGGGACTACGAGCAGTACTTC.

Only one count was recorded for this clone. The rearrangement uses TRBV4-1 and TRBJ2-3; TRBD2 matches 13 bases. This CDR3 comprises 16 residues. Trimming removed 0 bases from V and 5 bases from J; junction bases left unmatched: 2. CDR1 and CDR2 (germline): MGHRA, YSYEKL. Here the CDR3 DNA reads TGCGCCAGCAGCCAAGAAGGACTAGCGGGGGTAGATACGCAGTATTTT. Encoded protein: CASSQEGLAGVDTQYF.